This is a list of T cell receptor beta chains from one sample in a study of blood T cell repertoires in COVID-19. Here immunoSEQ multiplex PCR was the method, and the copy in TCRdb shows in-frame clones only, minus some. The sample carries around 330,000 clones, approximately 88% recorded once. The sequencing input was peripheral blood. These receptors were obtained from a woman aged 25-40 years with COVID-19, enrolled during active disease. The CDR3 runs from the conserved cysteine through the conserved F or W. A D gene is named only where the DNA matches it firmly. The size of a clone is reported for some rows only, either as once, few or many, or as a class for expanded clones.

v_gene	abundance	j_gene	d_gene	CDR3aa	CDR3nt
TRBV18	NA	TRBJ1-4	NA	CASSPTGATNEKLFF	TGTGCCAGCTCACCGACGGGGGCAACTAATGAAAAACTGTTTTTT
TRBV5-1	NA	TRBJ1-1	TRBD1	CASSGQGRGTEAFF	TGCGCCAGCAGCGGACAGGGAAGGGGGACTGAAGCTTTCTTT
TRBV6-5	NA	TRBJ1-2	NA	CASKPTHSYGYTF	TGTGCCAGCAAACCTACGCATAGCTATGGCTACACCTTC
TRBV9	NA	TRBJ1-3	TRBD1	CASSATGVGNTIYF	TGTGCCAGCAGCGCAACAGGGGTCGGAAACACCATATATTTT
TRBV5-4	NA	TRBJ2-1	TRBD1	CASTGTGNNEQFF	TGTGCCAGCACCGGGACAGGGAACAATGAGCAGTTCTTC
TRBV5-4	NA	TRBJ2-5	TRBD2	CASSPGASGGFGETQYF	TGTGCCAGCAGCCCCGGTGCTAGCGGGGGGTTCGGAGAGACCCAGTACTTC
TRBV2	NA	TRBJ1-1	NA	CASSETTAIEAFF	TGTGCCAGCAGTGAAACGACAGCCATTGAAGCTTTCTTT
TRBV7-9	NA	TRBJ2-6	NA	CASSLVASGANVLTF	TGTGCCAGCAGCTTAGTGGCCTCTGGGGCCAACGTCCTGACTTTC
TRBV28	once	TRBJ1-4	TRBD1	CASHSQGAGEKLFF	TGTGCCAGCCATTCCCAGGGGGCGGGTGAAAAACTGTTTTTT
TRBV27	once	TRBJ2-6	NA	CASSPGSGANVLTF	TGTGCCAGCAGTCCAGGCTCTGGGGCCAACGTCCTGACTTTC
TRBV10-3	NA	TRBJ2-5	TRBD2	CAIKRTSGGQETQYF	TGTGCCATCAAGAGGACTAGCGGGGGGCAAGAGACCCAGTACTTC
TRBV9	NA	TRBJ2-3	NA	CASSGTGYTDTQYF	TGTGCCAGCAGCGGGACTGGCTACACAGATACGCAGTATTTT
TRBV5-6	once	TRBJ1-2	TRBD1	CASSLQGFNYGYTF	TGTGCCAGCAGCTTACAGGGGTTTAACTATGGCTACACCTTC
TRBV4-3	once	TRBJ1-2	NA	CASSQDRGGLSYTF	TGCGCCAGCAGCCAAGATCGGGGAGGGTTGAGCTACACCTTC
TRBV6-5	NA	TRBJ1-2	NA	CASSSNRKANYGYTF	TGTGCCAGCAGTTCAAACAGGAAAGCTAACTATGGCTACACCTTC
TRBV19	NA	TRBJ1-2	NA	CASSLRESGYGYTF	TGTGCCAGTAGTCTCAGGGAAAGTGGCTATGGCTACACCTTC
TRBV4-2	NA	TRBJ1-2	NA	CASSQARVGYGYTF	TGTGCCAGCAGCCAAGCCAGGGTTGGCTATGGCTACACCTTC
TRBV9	NA	TRBJ1-6	NA	CASSVARGWDSHTPLHF	TGTGCCAGCAGCGTAGCTCGCGGTTGGGACTCCCACACACCCCTCCACTTT
TRBV6-5	NA	TRBJ2-2	TRBD1	CASSYSRGLSGELFF	TGTGCCAGCAGTTATTCCAGGGGGCTATCCGGGGAGCTGTTTTTT
TRBV30	NA	TRBJ1-6	TRBD1	CAWSAGTGTSPLHF	TGTGCCTGGAGCGCCGGGACAGGGACTTCACCCCTCCACTTT
TRBV6-1	NA	TRBJ2-3	NA	CASSDWTVRGTDTQYF	TGTGCCAGCAGTGACTGGACAGTCAGGGGCACAGATACGCAGTATTTT
TRBV27	NA	TRBJ2-5	TRBD1	CASSRQGQGQETQYF	TGTGCCAGCAGTAGACAGGGACAGGGCCAAGAGACCCAGTACTTC
TRBV2	NA	TRBJ1-1	NA	CASSPETGRAFF	TGTGCCAGCAGCCCTGAGACAGGCCGGGCTTTCTTT
TRBV7-9	NA	TRBJ1-6	NA	CASSFWGQSDSPLHF	TGTGCCAGCAGCTTTTGGGGGCAGAGTGATTCACCCCTCCACTTT
TRBV18	NA	TRBJ1-1	NA	CASSSQVSGTEAFF	TGTGCCAGCTCTTCACAGGTTAGTGGCACTGAAGCTTTCTTT
TRBV30	NA	TRBJ1-2	NA	CAWSLLGEGYTF	TGTGCCTGGAGTCTATTAGGGGAAGGCTACACCTTC
TRBV18	NA	TRBJ2-5	TRBD1	CASSGTVQETQYF	TGTGCCAGCTCGGGGACAGTCCAGGAGACCCAGTACTTC
TRBV2	NA	TRBJ1-6	TRBD1	CASSLGQGGNSPLHF	TGTGCCAGCAGCCTGGGACAGGGGGGAAATTCACCCCTCCACTTT
TRBV5-5	NA	TRBJ2-1	NA	CASSLTGNEQFF	TGTGCCAGCAGCTTAACAGGGAATGAGCAGTTCTTC
TRBV18	few	TRBJ2-3	NA	CASSRRSGEVDTQYF	TGTGCCAGCTCTCGCCGTTCCGGGGAGGTGGATACGCAGTATTTT
TRBV4-2	NA	TRBJ1-5	TRBD1	CASSQTTGVNQPQHF	TGTGCCAGCAGCCAAACAACAGGGGTAAATCAGCCCCAGCATTTT
TRBV28	NA	TRBJ1-6	NA	CASSLTRHTSSYNSPLHF	TGTGCCAGCAGTTTGACTCGCCATACTAGCTCCTATAATTCACCCCTCCACTTT
TRBV11-3	NA	TRBJ2-3	NA	CASSVYTTDTQYF	TGTGCCAGCAGCGTATACACCACAGATACGCAGTATTTT
TRBV10-1	NA	TRBJ1-1	TRBD1	CASQTGGVWGGSIEAFF	TGCGCCAGCCAGACAGGGGGGGTATGGGGAGGATCCATTGAAGCTTTCTTT
TRBV9	once	TRBJ2-2	TRBD1	CASSDRQGAPGELFF	TGTGCCAGCAGCGACCGACAGGGGGCCCCCGGGGAGCTGTTTTTT
TRBV18	NA	TRBJ1-6	TRBD1	CASSPSQGINSPLHF	TGTGCCAGCTCACCGTCACAGGGGATTAATTCACCCCTCCACTTT
TRBV19	medium-sized	TRBJ1-6	TRBD1	CASSIGQEWSPLHF	TGTGCCAGTAGTATTGGACAGGAATGGTCACCCCTCCACTTT
TRBV4-1	NA	TRBJ2-1	TRBD1	CASSTRQGGNEQFF	TGCGCCAGCAGCACCCGACAGGGGGGGAATGAGCAGTTCTTC
TRBV4-1	NA	TRBJ1-4	TRBD1	CASSQGKGQGNEKLFF	TGCGCCAGCAGCCAAGGGAAAGGACAGGGGAATGAAAAACTGTTTTTT
TRBV19	NA	TRBJ1-5	NA	CASRQANQPQHF	TGTGCCAGTAGACAGGCAAATCAGCCCCAGCATTTT
TRBV18	NA	TRBJ1-4	TRBD1	CASSPDRGDEKLFF	TGTGCCAGCTCACCGGACAGGGGAGATGAAAAACTGTTTTTT
TRBV10-2	NA	TRBJ1-2	NA	CASSEGAGAYGYTF	TGCGCCAGCAGTGAAGGGGCAGGGGCCTATGGCTACACCTTC
TRBV5-5	NA	TRBJ2-7	TRBD1	CASSLYGRGQDEQYF	TGTGCCAGCAGCTTGTACGGCAGGGGGCAAGACGAGCAGTACTTC
TRBV27	NA	TRBJ2-3	TRBD2	CASSRGGPDTQYF	TGTGCCAGCAGTCGGGGGGGCCCAGATACGCAGTATTTT
TRBV28	few	TRBJ1-2	NA	CASSPYRVGTFYTF	TGTGCCAGCAGTCCGTACAGGGTTGGGACGTTCTACACCTTC
TRBV2	NA	TRBJ2-1	TRBD2	CASSQRGRSYNEQFF	TGTGCCAGCAGTCAGCGGGGAAGGTCCTACAATGAGCAGTTCTTC
TRBV5-1	few	TRBJ1-2	NA	CASSLESTPSYGYTF	TGCGCCAGCAGCTTGGAGAGCACTCCTAGCTATGGCTACACCTTC
TRBV29-1	NA	TRBJ1-2	NA	CGAKQANYGYTF	TGCGGCGCCAAACAAGCTAACTATGGCTACACCTTC
TRBV6-4	NA	TRBJ2-5	TRBD2	CASSESSGGGETQYF	TGTGCCAGCAGTGAAAGTAGCGGGGGGGGCGAGACCCAGTACTTC
TRBV9	NA	TRBJ2-2	TRBD1	CASSVVGQGKTGELFF	TGTGCCAGCAGCGTAGTAGGACAGGGAAAAACCGGGGAGCTGTTTTTT
TRBV6-5	NA	TRBJ2-5	NA	CASGPQGETQYF	TGTGCCAGCGGCCCGCAGGGAGAGACCCAGTACTTC
TRBV10-2	many	TRBJ1-1	NA	CASSEYSMNTEAFF	TGCGCCAGCAGTGAGTACAGCATGAACACTGAAGCTTTCTTT
TRBV4-2	NA	TRBJ1-6	NA	CASTSGRVNSPLHF	TGTGCCAGCACTTCGGGTCGGGTGAATTCACCCCTCCACTTT